The clone carrying this TCR beta chain was seen a handful of times. Per the original methods: Estimation of nucleated cell counts relied on the amplification of reference gene primers. This table comes from immunoSEQ multiplex PCR, and its TCRdb copy is limited to in-frame clones, with some not included. The V and J calls and clone size were taken over from that table, and D and trimming were inferred from the DNA. The data hold approximately 76,000 clones, with around 85% observed a single time. The V gene's germline CDR1 is MNHNS and CDR2 SASEGT. The CDR3 has 13 amino acids. The V and J ends lost 2 bases and 4 bases respectively, with 6 bases between them. The record originates from a study of blood T cell repertoires in COVID-19. At the level of the study: Specimens from acute and convalescent COVID-19 originated in the United States, Italy and Spain. T cells, B-cell-depleted T cells, or PBMCs provided the cDNA or gDNA that served as material.

The V and J genes are TRBV6-1 and TRBJ1-5; D remains ambiguous. This receptor was obtained from a young man with acute or convalescent COVID-19. Sequencing was carried out using peripheral blood. For the CDR3, the DNA is TGTGCCAGCAGTGAACGGGAGAATCAGCCCCAGCATTTT. Encoded protein: CASSERENQPQHF.